A single sample gave rise to the 14 T cell receptor beta chains below, sequenced in a study of tissue T cells after allogeneic stem cell transplantation. Produced via immunoSEQ multiplex PCR; TCRdb's table is partial and in-frame only. The table lists around 40,000 clones, roughly 92% of them singletons. Sequences were derived from blood, sampled before transplantation. All receptors derive from a woman aged 35 to 70 who later had graft-versus-host disease after an allogeneic stem cell transplant.

This rearrangement joins TRBV30 to TRBJ1-2; TRBD1 matches 7 bases. Germline V gene lookup returns CDR1 GTSNPN and CDR2 SVGIG (reference sequence). The CDR3 extends over 16 amino acids. J gave up 0 bases and V 0 bases, and 7 bases lay outside the gene matches. CDR3 residues: CAWSVPGQAPNYGYTF. CDR3 sequence (DNA): TGTGCCTGGAGTGTTCCCGGACAGGCGCCTAACTATGGCTACACCTTC.

The gene calls are TRBV5-1 and TRBJ1-6; 7 nucleotides agree with TRBD1. CDR1 and CDR2 (germline): SGHRS, YFSETQ. Unmatched junction bases numbered 7, after V lost 0 bases and J lost 10 bases. The CDR3 covers 15 residues. Here the CDR3 DNA reads TGCGCCAGCAGCTTGGACGCAGGGGGGAGATCACCCCTCCACTTT. It specifies CASSLDAGGRSPLHF.

This rearrangement joins TRBV5-1 to TRBJ2-1; the D gene is possibly TRBD1 (6 bases). Germline V gene data show CDR1 as SGHRS and CDR2 as YFSETQ. The CDR3 extends over 12 amino acids. Trimming took off 4 bases at V and 6 bases at J, with 8 bases between the two ends. The CDR3 region has the DNA TGCGCCAGCAGCATACAGGGCAATGAGCAGTTCTTC. This encodes CASSIQGNEQFF.

This chain uses TRBV18 with TRBJ2-2; 9 bases align to TRBD1. J gave up 4 bases and V 6 bases, and 6 bases lay outside the gene matches. The CDR3 loop spans 15 amino acids. Germline V CDR1 and CDR2: KGHSH, LQKENI. CDR3 residues: CASSKQGALTGELFF. The CDR3 nucleotides read TGTGCCAGCTCCAAACAGGGGGCCCTCACCGGGGAGCTGTTTTTT.

The chain links TRBV18 to TRBJ2-2; a weak D match, TRBD2 (5 bases). The CDR3 spans 16 residues. With 10 bases removed from V and 4 bases from J, the gap between germline ends came to 22 bases. Germline-derived CDR1 and CDR2 are KGHSH and LQKENI. The CDR3 loop reads CATTIRTRTSTGELFF. In DNA, the CDR3 is TGTGCCACCACAATTAGGACTCGGACGTCCACCGGGGAGCTGTTTTTT.

The chain couples TRBV2 to TRBJ2-3; D unclear. The CDR3 covers 13 residues. V shed 3 bases and J shed 3 bases, with 7 bases lying between them. Germline CDR1 is SNHLY and CDR2 is FYNNEI. CDR3 nucleotide sequence: TGTGCCAGCAGTGATCAGAGAACAGATACGCAGTATTTT. This translates into CASSDQRTDTQYF.

V usage is TRBV7-2 and J usage is TRBJ1-3; D is unclear. There are 12 residues in the CDR3. V lost 2 bases to trimming and J lost 8 bases, with 7 bases between them. In germline, CDR1 is SGHTA, CDR2 FQGNSA. The CDR3 sequence is CASSLFGDTIYF. The DNA of the CDR3 is TGTGCCAGCAGCTTATTTGGCGACACCATATATTTT.

This chain uses TRBV24-1 with TRBJ1-6, with a weak D call TRBD1 (6 bases). V was cut by 4 bases and J by 7 bases, with 10 bases left in between. The length of the CDR3 is 14 residues. CDR1 is KGHDR and CDR2 is SFDVKD in the germline V gene. The chain's CDR3 is CATSEGAANSPLHF. The CDR3 DNA is TGTGCCACCAGTGAGGGGGCCGCGAATTCACCCCTCCACTTT.

In its sample, this clone was seen a few times. The chain has TRBV19 and TRBJ2-7; TRBD1 might be the D (6 bases). V dropped 6 bases and J dropped 0 bases, with 15 bases sitting between them. Germline V gives CDR1 LNHDA, CDR2 SQIVND (reference sequence). CDR3 length equals 15 residues. CDR3 amino acids: CASSERQASSYEQYF. CDR3 DNA sequence: TGTGCCAGTAGCGAACGACAGGCTAGCTCCTACGAGCAGTACTTC.

The chain employs TRBV18 and TRBJ1-3; D gene unclear. In germline, CDR1 is KGHSH, CDR2 LQKENI. V lost 2 bases to trimming and J lost 0 bases, with 8 bases between them. The length of the CDR3 is 15 residues. The CDR3 reads CASSPTATSGNTIYF. CDR3 coding DNA: TGTGCCAGCTCACCAACAGCTACCTCTGGAAACACCATATATTTT.

J is TRBJ2-7 and V is TRBV5-1; 8 nucleotides align to TRBD1. The J segment lost 6 bases and the V segment lost 2 bases, leaving 7 bases of the junction unmatched. CDR3 length equals 14 residues. The germline V gene encodes CDR1 SGHRS and CDR2 YFSETQ. The CDR3 DNA sequence: TGCGCCAGCAGCTTACAAAGGACAGGGCTCGAGCAGTACTTC. This sequence encodes CASSLQRTGLEQYF.

V and J are TRBV5-1 and TRBJ2-2; possibly TRBD2 for D (6 bases). This CDR3 is built from 15 residues. Germline lookup yields CDR1 SGHRS and CDR2 YFSETQ. V shed 0 bases and J shed 7 bases, with 13 bases lying between them. The CDR3 here is CASSLGTHGGGELFF. Written as DNA, the CDR3 is TGCGCCAGCAGCTTGGGTACCCACGGGGGCGGGGAGCTGTTTTTT.

This chain uses TRBV5-1 with TRBJ2-1; 9 bases are a match to TRBD2. V gave up 0 bases and J gave up 3 bases; unmatched junction bases: 7. From germline, CDR1 is SGHRS and CDR2 YFSETQ. The CDR3 loop spans 17 amino acids. For the CDR3, the DNA is TGCGCCAGCAGCTTGGAGTTAGGACTAGCGAACTACAATGAGCAGTTCTTC. It specifies CASSLELGLANYNEQFF.

The chain employs TRBV24-1 and TRBJ2-1; no clear D. The CDR3 spans 15 residues. The ends were cut back, 3 bases at V and 2 bases at J, with 10 bases in the middle. Germline V gene lookup returns CDR1 KGHDR and CDR2 SFDVKD. The CDR3 reads CATSDRKITYNEQFF. The DNA of the CDR3 is TGTGCCACCAGTGATCGGAAGATTACCTACAATGAGCAGTTCTTC.